The sample holds a few counts of the clone carrying this T cell receptor beta chain. Its antigen is undetermined. These data come from a study of CD8 T cells in ankylosing spondylitis. Germline loops: CDR1 DFQATT, CDR2 SNEGSKA (reference sequence). The CDR3 covers 15 residues. J was trimmed by 5 bases and V by 1 base; bases with no gene match: 8. The study, taken as a whole, reports: Significant enrichment of disease-linked clones was reported in matched ankylosing spondylitis synovial fluid. Roughly eight highly homologous variants made up a TCR beta motif that seemed to typify ankylosing spondylitis blood. Disease-linked clones had a CD8+ phenotype and relatively low frequency in peripheral blood. Certain motif variants had earlier been reported in reactive arthritis synovial fluid and blood.

5'-RACE, quantitative and with molecular barcodes, yielded the TCR beta libraries. One entry per CDR3 protein results from TCRdb running MiXCR on the 5' RACE reads. Of roughly 450,000 distinct CDR3 sequences in the sample, 25% to 30% were seen once. This sequence was found in a male donor with ankylosing spondylitis. Material: blood, either unsorted or a sorted T cell fraction (not recorded which). The chain employs TRBV20-1 and TRBJ2-1, with 7 positions matching TRBD2. CDR3 nucleotides: TGCAGTGCTAGAGGGGAAGGGACTACCGACAATGAGCAGTTCTTC. This encodes CSARGEGTTDNEQFF.